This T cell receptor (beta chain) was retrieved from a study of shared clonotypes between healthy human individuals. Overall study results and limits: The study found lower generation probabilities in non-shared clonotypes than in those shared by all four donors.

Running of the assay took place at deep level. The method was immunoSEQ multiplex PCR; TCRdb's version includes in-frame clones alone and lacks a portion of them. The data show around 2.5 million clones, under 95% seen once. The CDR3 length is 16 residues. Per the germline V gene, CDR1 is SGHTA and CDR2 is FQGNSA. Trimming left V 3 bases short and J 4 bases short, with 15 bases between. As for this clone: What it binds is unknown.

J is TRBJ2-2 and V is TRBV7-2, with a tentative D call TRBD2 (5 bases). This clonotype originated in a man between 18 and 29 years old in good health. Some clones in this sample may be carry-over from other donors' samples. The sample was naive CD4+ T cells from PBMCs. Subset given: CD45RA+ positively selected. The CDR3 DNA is TGTGCCAGCAGCTTCCAGCATGGGGAGCTCACCGGGGAGCTGTTTTTT. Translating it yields CASSFQHGELTGELFF.